The rows below give T cell receptor beta chains drawn from one sample of a study of cytomegalovirus exposure and HLA in healthy donors. TCRdb's table, derived via immunoSEQ multiplex PCR, lists solely in-frame clones and lacks some. This table has more than 95,000 clones, 9% to 10% appearing once. Sequenced: PBMCs. Receptors originate from a man under 40 in good health and CMV-seronegative. Each CDR3 is given with its conserved first and last residue. The order of the fields is V gene, CDR3 protein.

>TRBV28
CASSLGYEQYF
>TRBV10-1
CASSGTGGSYEQYF
>TRBV5-1
CASSPGNYGPDTQYF
>TRBV6-5
CASSYQLDSYEQYF
>TRBV7-2
CASSSGLPSEQYF
>TRBV5-1
CASSLGLAGGMAEQYF
>TRBV5-1
CASSLGGQGSETQYF
>TRBV2
CASSVRQASSGNTIYF
>TRBV30
CAWRVTGGEPRYTF
>TRBV7-9
CASSPPSSGTGNEQFF
>TRBV5-1
CASSIGTSGSGTGELFF
>TRBV18
CASSPVLQTNSGAQYF
>TRBV29-1
CSVDRGGAGELFF
>TRBV27
CASSPPQIGPYEQYF
>TRBV7-8
CASRFDRSGTEAFF
>TRBV7-9
CASSLPGETQYF
>TRBV5-3
CARISRNTGELFF
>TRBV5-4
CASSFKGVNNSPLHF
>TRBV2
CASSEGAGSIIQETQYF
>TRBV10-1
CASSHDSYEQYF
>TRBV28
CASSLSGNTGELFF
>TRBV10-1
CASSAQVGQTNTGELFF
>TRBV19
CASSIAAGYRADTQYF
>TRBV7-3
CASSLTGGSGGGTQYF
>TRBV6-1
CASSGMGGAGANVLTF
>TRBV15
CATSRGESRGNTIYF
>TRBV30
CAGQGFAEAFF
>TRBV12-5
CASALTGDSGYTF
>TRBV27
CASSPFYGDEQYF
>TRBV28
CASSPGQSYEQYF
>TRBV7-8
CASSLMGGRTGEQYF
>TRBV19
CASSIAGGKYTEAFF
>TRBV28
CASSLGPSRDRGGEQYF
>TRBV7-2
CASSGVASGRNEQYF
>TRBV6-6
CASSSLGTSGSNEQFF
>TRBV7-3
CASSLGTSRAEQFF
>TRBV28
CASSLLQGPYEQYF
>TRBV4-1
CASSLGSGGQETQYF
>TRBV30
CAWRAGTGASGNTIYF
>TRBV13
CASSTLAGGGTYEQYF